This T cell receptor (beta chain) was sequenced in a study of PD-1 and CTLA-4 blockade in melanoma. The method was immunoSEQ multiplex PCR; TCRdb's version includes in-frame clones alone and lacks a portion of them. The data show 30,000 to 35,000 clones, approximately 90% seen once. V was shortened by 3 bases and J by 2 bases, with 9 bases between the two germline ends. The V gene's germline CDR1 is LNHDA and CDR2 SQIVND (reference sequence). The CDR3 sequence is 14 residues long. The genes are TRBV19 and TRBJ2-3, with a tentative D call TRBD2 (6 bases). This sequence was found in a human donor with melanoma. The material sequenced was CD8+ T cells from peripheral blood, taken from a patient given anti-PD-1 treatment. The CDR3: CASSIGSNTDTQYF. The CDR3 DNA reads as TGTGCCAGTAGTATCGGGAGTAACACAGATACGCAGTATTTT.